The text below deals with one T cell receptor beta chain. The CDR3 covers 15 residues. V was clipped by 6 bases and J by 3 bases; unmatched bases: 7. Looked up from germline, CDR1 is ENHRY and CDR2 is SYGVKD. Method: immunoSEQ multiplex PCR; TCRdb's copy keeps in-frame clones and lacks some. The sample contains 200,000 or so clones, less than 90% of which appear only once. The data are from a study of blood T cell repertoires in COVID-19. The sequenced sample was peripheral blood. The source is a man aged 70 or older with acute or convalescent COVID-19. The gene calls are TRBV10-3 and TRBJ2-3, with 9 bases that match TRBD2. The CDR3 DNA sequence: TGTGCCATCAGCTTAGCGGGAGATAGTACAGATACGCAGTATTTT. Translating it yields CAISLAGDSTDTQYF.